The following is a T cell receptor beta chain sequence with its context. Repertoires were generated with immunoSEQ multiplex PCR, while TCRdb's copy carries only in-frame clones and drops some. Among some 69,000 clones, about 92% were seen once, and the ten largest hold 2.1%. The V and J ends lost 4 bases and 3 bases, in that order; junction bases with no gene match: 6. This CDR3 region has 15 residues. CDR1 and CDR2 from the germline V gene are SEHNR and FQNEAQ (reference sequence). The data were obtained in a study of T cell changes during pregnancy in multiple sclerosis. Material: peripheral blood, obtained in the second trimester of pregnancy. V usage is TRBV7-9 and J usage is TRBJ1-1; 9 bases fit TRBD1. The source of this sequence is a female donor in good health, enrolled as a control in a pregnancy study. CDR3 nucleotides: TGTGCCAGCAGCTCGGGACAGGGAGGGTACACTGAAGCTTTCTTT. Translating gives CASSSGQGGYTEAFF.